Each of the 19 T cell receptor beta chains below was sequenced from the same sample in a study of T cells in Graves' hyperthyroidism and ophthalmopathy. The investigators amplified TCR beta CDR3 regions from RNA transcripts. The HTBI primer set served for first-round RT-PCR of the TCR CDR3. TCRdb itself ran the multiplex PCR reads through MiXCR, one entry per CDR3 protein. The data contain 560,000 or so distinct CDR3 sequences, 20% of them seen just once; the ten biggest clones take up roughly 50%. The specimen sequenced was blood. The receptors derive from a man aged 40-49 years with Graves' ophthalmopathy.

This chain joins TRBV13 and TRBJ2-5, with D perhaps TRBD1 (6 bases). The length of the CDR3 is 12 residues. Trimming shortened V by 5 bases and J by 5 bases, and 9 bases separated the two germline ends. Germline lookup yields CDR1 PRHDT and CDR2 FYEKMQ (reference sequence). The CDR3 nucleotides are TGTGCCAGCAGCAGACAGGTGGAGACCCAGTACTTC. This gives the protein CASSRQVETQYF.

The V call is TRBV3-1, the J call TRBJ2-1, with D tentatively TRBD2 (6 bases). The V gene's germline CDR1 is LGHDT and CDR2 YNNKEL (reference sequence). V was clipped by 4 bases and J by 10 bases, with 17 bases between them. There are 14 residues in the CDR3. The CDR3: CASSRPGTPQEQFF. The CDR3 DNA reads as TGTGCCAGCAGCCGCCCCGGGACTCCTCAAGAGCAGTTCTTC.

This clonotype has only a few counts. The V gene is TRBV20-1, the J gene TRBJ2-7, with 9 bases lining up with TRBD2. The CDR3 covers 15 residues. With V trimmed by 6 bases and J by 9 bases, 18 bases remained unmatched. Per germline, CDR1 DFQATT and CDR2 SNEGSKA (reference sequence). CDR3 in amino acids: CSAFRLADPLRAQYF. CDR3 bases: TGCAGTGCGTTTAGACTAGCGGACCCCCTACGAGCGCAGTACTTC.

The table lists this clonotype with many counts. The chain links TRBV20-1 to TRBJ1-5; D gene ambiguous. Germline values: CDR1 DFQATT, CDR2 SNEGSKA (reference sequence). V shed 4 bases and J shed 4 bases, with 11 bases lying between them. This CDR3 has 13 amino acids. The CDR3 sequence: CSANKGLNQPQHF. The DNA for the CDR3 is TGCAGTGCTAATAAGGGTCTTAATCAGCCCCAGCATTTT.

As DNA, the CDR3 is TGCAGCGTTGAATCCCGCAGGGCTAATGAGCAGTTCTTC. Protein sequence: CSVESRRANEQFF. J is TRBJ2-1 and V is TRBV29-1, with a tentative D call TRBD1 (5 bases). CDR1 and CDR2 from the germline V gene are SQVTM and ANQGSEA. CDR3 length: 13 amino acids. Deletions cut 2 bases from V and 7 bases from J, with 12 bases between.

The CDR3 loop reads CASSYSREGGTEAFF. In DNA, the CDR3 is TGTGCCAGCAGTTACTCTCGGGAGGGAGGCACTGAAGCTTTCTTT. This rearrangement joins TRBV6-5 to TRBJ1-1; D unclear. Germline CDR1 reads MNHEY; CDR2 reads SVGAGI. The length of the CDR3 is 15 residues. The V end lost 0 bases, the J end lost 4 bases, and 12 bases lay between the germline ends.

This clonotype was observed many times. The V call is TRBV5-8, the J call TRBJ1-2; D call uncertain. Germline CDR1 SGHTS, CDR2 YDEGEE. CDR3 length equals 16 residues. V gave up 0 bases and J gave up 3 bases, with 15 bases separating them. The CDR3 reads CASSLGRRHGDYGYTF. The CDR3 DNA is TGTGCCAGCAGCTTGGGCAGGCGACACGGAGACTATGGCTACACCTTC.

With regard to this clonotype: A much larger clonotype is one base distant, so this may be a read error. The missing conserved phenylalanine or tryptophan at the end of this CDR3 makes a read error likely. The chain has TRBV18 and TRBJ2-3; D is unclear. V was trimmed by 0 bases and J by 1 base, leaving 11 bases between them. CDR1 KGHSH and CDR2 LQKENI come from the germline V gene. The CDR3 totals 16 residues. The CDR3 is CASSPPYGGGTDTQYS. The CDR3 DNA reads TGTGCCAGCTCACCACCGTACGGCGGAGGCACAGATACGCAGTATTCT.

This clonotype turned up a few times. The rearrangement joins TRBV7-3 to TRBJ2-3, with TRBD1 matching 7 bases. The germline CDR1 and CDR2 sequences are SGHTA and FQGTGA. The CDR3 is 16 amino acids. V dropped 5 bases and J dropped 3; count of bases not matched to a gene: 11. The CDR3 loop reads CASSEGTGVGTDTQYF. As DNA, the CDR3 is TGTGCCAGCAGCGAAGGAACAGGGGTAGGAACAGATACGCAGTATTTT.

The chain links TRBV20-1 to TRBJ1-1; D gene unclear. There are 12 residues in the CDR3. In germline, CDR1 is DFQATT, CDR2 SNEGSKA (reference sequence). V was cut by 5 bases and J by 4 bases, with 11 bases left in between. CDR3 sequence: CSAEVGGTEAFF. In nucleotides, the CDR3 is TGCAGTGCTGAGGTGGGAGGCACTGAAGCTTTCTTT.

This clonotype came up many times. The V call is TRBV20-1, the J call TRBJ2-5, with D possibly TRBD2 on 6 matching bases. With 0 bases removed from V and 5 bases from J, the gap between germline ends came to 16 bases. The CDR3 runs to 15 residues. The germline CDR1 and CDR2 sequences are DFQATT and SNEGSKA (reference sequence). CDR3 sequence reads: CSARDLLAGFETQYF. CDR3 coding DNA: TGCAGTGCTAGAGATCTACTAGCAGGGTTCGAGACCCAGTACTTC.

The sample holds a few counts of this clonotype. The chain uses TRBV20-1 and TRBJ2-5; D is unresolved. Germline lookup yields CDR1 DFQATT and CDR2 SNEGSKA (reference sequence). This CDR3 is 13 amino acids long. V gave up 2 bases and J gave up 4 bases, with 11 bases separating them. The CDR3 spells CSARSGPPETQYF. The CDR3 DNA sequence: TGCAGTGCTAGATCCGGGCCCCCAGAGACCCAGTACTTC.

J is TRBJ2-1 and V is TRBV11-3, with a tentative D call TRBD1 (6 bases). Trimming pared 5 bases from V and 7 bases from J, leaving 18 bases between. This CDR3 contains 15 residues. CDR1 is SGHNT, CDR2 YENEEA, per germline. The CDR3 sequence: CASSLPQGVVNEQFF. CDR3 bases: TGTGCCAGCAGCCTCCCACAGGGAGTGGTGAATGAGCAGTTCTTC.

The sample holds many counts of this clonotype. The V and J genes are TRBV5-8 and TRBJ2-1; TRBD1 or TRBD2 may be the D gene (5 bases each). Per the germline V gene, CDR1 is SGHTS and CDR2 is YDEGEE. The CDR3 covers 13 residues. The V end was cut by 4 bases, the J end by 3 bases, with 8 bases between. The CDR3 sequence: CASSRDRYNEQFF. The CDR3 DNA is TGTGCCAGCAGCCGGGACCGCTACAATGAGCAGTTCTTC.

The chain has TRBV28 and TRBJ1-3; no reliable D call. CDR1 and CDR2 from the germline V gene are MDHEN and SYDVKM. V lost 6 bases to trimming and J lost 0 bases, with 12 bases between them. This CDR3 is built from 15 residues. CDR3 amino acids: CASRPFGSSGNTIYF. CDR3 bases: TGTGCCAGCAGGCCCTTCGGGAGCTCTGGAAACACCATATATTTT.

This clonotype came up many times. The V and J genes are TRBV27 and TRBJ2-7, with 8 bases aligning to TRBD1. The CDR3 covers 13 residues. J was trimmed by 4 bases and V by 3 bases; bases with no gene match: 2. Germline V gene data show CDR1 as MNHEY and CDR2 as SMNVEV (reference sequence). CDR3 sequence reads: CASSFTGGYEQYF. The CDR3, as DNA: TGTGCCAGCAGTTTCACAGGGGGATACGAGCAGTACTTC.

In this sample, this clonotype turned up many times. V and J are TRBV18 and TRBJ2-3, with a tentative D call TRBD2 (5 bases). This CDR3 has 15 amino acids. In germline, CDR1 is KGHSH, CDR2 LQKENI. Between the trimmed V and J ends, which lost 6 bases and 0 bases, there was a span of 13 bases. In nucleotides, the CDR3 is TGTGCCAGCTCCACAGACTGGACTAGCACAGATACGCAGTATTTT. The encoded protein is CASSTDWTSTDTQYF.

This clonotype occurred once. A much larger clone differs by one base, so this may be a read error. The chain recombines TRBV5-1 with TRBJ2-7; D perhaps matches TRBD2 (8 bases). V lost 10 bases, J lost 6 bases, and 23 bases lay in between. From germline, CDR1 is SGHRS and CDR2 YFSETQ. The CDR3 consists of 14 residues. CDR3 sequence reads: CASRGGTVLSEQYF. DNA for the CDR3: TGCGCCTCCCGGGGGGGGACAGTGTTAAGCGAGCAGTACTTC.

Comment on this clonotype: This is likely a read error, given that the CDR3 carries no conserved phenylalanine or tryptophan at its end. This sequence joins TRBV6-2 or TRBV6-3 and TRBJ1-5; D call uncertain. The CDR3 has 15 residues. Deletions cut 2 bases from V and 6 bases from J, with 14 bases between. In germline, CDR1 is MNHEY, CDR2 SVGEGT. CDR3 region: CASSYGHGPGQPQHL. For the CDR3, the DNA is TGTGCCAGCAGTTACGGCCATGGGCCCGGTCAGCCCCAGCATCTT.